The 7 T cell receptor beta chains presented below share a single source sample, sequenced in a study of CD8 T cells in Susac syndrome. RNA, at about 0.45 to 1 ug, was reverse transcribed with random hexamers. MiXCR was run by TCRdb on the immunoSEQ multiplex PCR reads, yielding one entry per CDR3 protein. The sample has 200,000 to 250,000 distinct CDR3 sequences, approximately 95% seen once. The sequenced sample consisted of CD4+ T cells from PBMCs. The receptor source for this set is a human donor with multiple sclerosis.

V usage is TRBV4-1 and J usage is TRBJ2-7; TRBD2 is a possible D gene (6 bases). Trimming left V 0 bases short and J 3 bases short, with 12 bases between. The CDR3 contains 15 residues. Germline assignment: CDR1 MGHRA and CDR2 YSYEKL. The CDR3 spells CASSQERGKSYEQYF. In DNA form, the CDR3 reads TGCGCCAGCAGCCAAGAACGGGGGAAAAGCTACGAGCAGTACTTC.

This clonotype has more than one count but fewer than ten. V is TRBV20-1 and J is TRBJ2-3; 8 bases match TRBD1. The V gene's germline CDR1 is DFQATT and CDR2 SNEGSKA (reference sequence). The V gene end was trimmed by 5 bases and the J gene end by 2 bases; junction bases not matched to a gene: 3. The CDR3 spans 13 residues. The CDR3 coding sequence is TGCAGTGCTCCGGGACAGGTCACAGATACGCAGTATTTT. Translated, it gives CSAPGQVTDTQYF.

The J gene is TRBJ2-5, the V gene TRBV20-1; TRBD2 matches at 9 bases. The CDR3 runs to 12 residues. V was pared by 6 bases and J by 5 bases, with 4 bases of the junction left unmatched. CDR1 is DFQATT and CDR2 is SNEGSKA in the germline V gene (reference sequence). The CDR3 DNA sequence: TGCAGTGCCGCGGGGGGGCCGGAGACCCAGTACTTC. Its protein product is CSAAGGPETQYF.

CDR3 loop: CASRAAQNYGYTF. The CDR3, as DNA: TGTGCCAGCAGGGCCGCACAGAACTATGGCTACACCTTC. The V and J genes are TRBV6-5 and TRBJ1-2; no clear D gene. Trimming removed 6 bases at V and 2 bases at J, with 10 bases between. Germline-derived CDR1 and CDR2 are MNHEY and SVGAGI. The CDR3 runs 13 residues.

J is TRBJ1-1 and V is TRBV6-1; D remains ambiguous. CDR3 length: 13 residues. Trimming cost V 6 bases and J 0 bases, with 8 bases left between them. Germline V gene lookup returns CDR1 MNHNS and CDR2 SASEGT. The CDR3 loop is CASRSSMNTEAFF. CDR3 in DNA: TGTGCCAGCAGAAGCAGCATGAACACTGAAGCTTTCTTT.

The V call is TRBV2, the J call TRBJ1-5; D possibly corresponds to TRBD1 (5 bases). The CDR3 consists of 14 residues. CDR1 and CDR2 (germline): SNHLY, FYNNEI. The germline V and J ends were trimmed by 3 bases and 3 bases, with 9 bases remaining between them. CDR3 in amino acids: CASSEGTLNQPQHF. As DNA, the CDR3 is TGTGCCAGCAGTGAGGGGACTCTCAATCAGCCCCAGCATTTT. The variable domain in full, with the rest retrieved from reference TRBV2 and TRBJ1-5, is EPEVTQTPSHQVTQMGQEVILRCVPISNHLYFYWYRQILGQKVEFLVSFYNNEISEKSEIFDDQFSVERPDGSNFTLKIRSTKLEDSAMYFCASSEGTLNQPQHFGDGTRLSIL.

CDR3: CASSQDPARASGYTF. The CDR3 DNA follows: TGTGCCAGCAGCCAAGATCCGGCCAGGGCCAGTGGCTACACCTTC. The chain employs TRBV3-1 and TRBJ1-2; tentatively, D is TRBD1 (5 bases). With 0 bases removed from V and 7 bases from J, the gap between germline ends came to 15 bases. CDR1 is LGHDT, CDR2 YNNKEL, per germline (reference sequence). The CDR3 extends over 15 amino acids.